The T cell receptor beta chain under discussion was sequenced for a study of blood T cell repertoires in COVID-19. Those enrolled in Seattle joined during active infection and were followed longitudinally afterward. Produced via immunoSEQ multiplex PCR; TCRdb's table is partial and in-frame only. The sample shows around 460,000 clones, 70% to 90% of them seen only once. CDR1 and CDR2 (germline): LGHNA, YNFKEQ. The V and J ends lost 0 bases and 4 bases, in that order; junction bases with no gene match: 6. The CDR3 runs to 15 residues. Sequenced material: peripheral blood. The sequence was obtained from a man younger than 35 with COVID-19, enrolled during active disease. The chain is built from TRBV4-2 and TRBJ2-7; 7 nucleotides line up with TRBD2. In nucleotides, the CDR3 is TGTGCCAGCAGCCAAGAAGAGACTAGCCTGTACGAGCAGTACTTC. It translates to CASSQEETSLYEQYF.